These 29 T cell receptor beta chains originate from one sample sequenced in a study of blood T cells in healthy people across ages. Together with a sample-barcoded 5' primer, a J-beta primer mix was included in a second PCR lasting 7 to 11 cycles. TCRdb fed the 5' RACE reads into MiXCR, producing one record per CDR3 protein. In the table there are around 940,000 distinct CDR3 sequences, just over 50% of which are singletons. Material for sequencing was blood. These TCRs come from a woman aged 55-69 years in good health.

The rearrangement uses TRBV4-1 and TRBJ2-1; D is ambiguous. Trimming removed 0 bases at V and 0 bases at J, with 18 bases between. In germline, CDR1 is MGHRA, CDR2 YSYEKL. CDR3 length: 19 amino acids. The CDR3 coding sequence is TGCGCCAGCAGCCAAGAATGGGGAAGGGCGGTCAGCTCCTACAATGAGCAGTTCTTC. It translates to CASSQEWGRAVSSYNEQFF.

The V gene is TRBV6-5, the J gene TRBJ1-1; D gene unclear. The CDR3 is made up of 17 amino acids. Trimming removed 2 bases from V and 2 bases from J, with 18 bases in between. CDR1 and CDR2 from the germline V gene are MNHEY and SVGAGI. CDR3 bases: TGTGCCAGCAGTTACCTTCTAATGGGCGCTTCCAACACTGAAGCTTTCTTT. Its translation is CASSYLLMGASNTEAFF.

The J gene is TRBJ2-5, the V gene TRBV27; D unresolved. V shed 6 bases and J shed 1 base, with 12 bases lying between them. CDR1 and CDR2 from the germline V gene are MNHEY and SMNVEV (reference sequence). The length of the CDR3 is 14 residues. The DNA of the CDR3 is TGTGCCAGCAGGGGCGCCCAGGTCCAAGAGACCCAGTACTTC. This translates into CASRGAQVQETQYF.

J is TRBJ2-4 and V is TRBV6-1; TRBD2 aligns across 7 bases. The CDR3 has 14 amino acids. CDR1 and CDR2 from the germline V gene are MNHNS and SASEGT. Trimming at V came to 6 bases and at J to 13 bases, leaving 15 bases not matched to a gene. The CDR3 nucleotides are TGTGCCAGCAGCCTCGAGCGGGACTCACGGGAGCAGTACTTC. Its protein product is CASSLERDSREQYF.

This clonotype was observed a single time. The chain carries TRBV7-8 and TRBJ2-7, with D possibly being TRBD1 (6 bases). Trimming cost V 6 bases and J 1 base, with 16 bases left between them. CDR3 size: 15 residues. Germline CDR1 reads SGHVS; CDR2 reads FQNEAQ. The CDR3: CASSMPGQKSYEQYF. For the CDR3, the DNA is TGTGCCAGCAGTATGCCTGGACAGAAATCCTACGAGCAGTACTTC.

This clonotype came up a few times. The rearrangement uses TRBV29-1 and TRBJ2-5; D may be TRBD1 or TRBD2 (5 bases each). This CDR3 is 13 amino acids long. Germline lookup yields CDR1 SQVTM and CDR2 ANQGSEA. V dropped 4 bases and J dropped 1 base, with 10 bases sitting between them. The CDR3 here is CSVGMGPQETQYF. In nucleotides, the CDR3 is TGCAGCGTTGGGATGGGACCCCAAGAGACCCAGTACTTC.

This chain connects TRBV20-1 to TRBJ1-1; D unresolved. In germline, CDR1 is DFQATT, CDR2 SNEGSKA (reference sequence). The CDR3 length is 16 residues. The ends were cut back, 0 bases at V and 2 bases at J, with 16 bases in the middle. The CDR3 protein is CSARDPGEKPNTEAFF. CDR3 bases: TGCAGTGCTAGAGATCCCGGGGAGAAGCCTAACACTGAAGCTTTCTTT.

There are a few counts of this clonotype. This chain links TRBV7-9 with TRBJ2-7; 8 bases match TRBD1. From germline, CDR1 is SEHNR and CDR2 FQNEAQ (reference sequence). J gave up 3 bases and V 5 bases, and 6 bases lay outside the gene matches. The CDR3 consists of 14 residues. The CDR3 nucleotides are TGTGCCAGCAGCCCTCGGGACAGGATCTACGAGCAGTACTTC. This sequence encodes CASSPRDRIYEQYF.

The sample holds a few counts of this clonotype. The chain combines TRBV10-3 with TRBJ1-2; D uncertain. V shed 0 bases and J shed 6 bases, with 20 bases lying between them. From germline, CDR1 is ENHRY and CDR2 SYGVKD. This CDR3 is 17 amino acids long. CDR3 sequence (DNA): TGTGCCATCAGTGAGTCAGCGGGAGCCCTCCGTGAAGATGGCTACACCTTC. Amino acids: CAISESAGALREDGYTF.

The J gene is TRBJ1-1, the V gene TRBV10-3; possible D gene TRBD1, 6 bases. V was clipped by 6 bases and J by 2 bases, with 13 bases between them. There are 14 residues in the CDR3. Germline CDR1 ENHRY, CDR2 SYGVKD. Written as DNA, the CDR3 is TGTGCCATCAGAAGGGACAAAGCCAACACTGAAGCTTTCTTT. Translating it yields CAIRRDKANTEAFF.

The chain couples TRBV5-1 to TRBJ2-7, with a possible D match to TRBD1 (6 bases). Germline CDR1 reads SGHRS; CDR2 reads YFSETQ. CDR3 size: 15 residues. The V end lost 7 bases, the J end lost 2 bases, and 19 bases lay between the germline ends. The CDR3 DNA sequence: TGCGCCAGCCGGTACAGGGAAGTTACTACCTACGAGCAGTACTTC. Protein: CASRYREVTTYEQYF.

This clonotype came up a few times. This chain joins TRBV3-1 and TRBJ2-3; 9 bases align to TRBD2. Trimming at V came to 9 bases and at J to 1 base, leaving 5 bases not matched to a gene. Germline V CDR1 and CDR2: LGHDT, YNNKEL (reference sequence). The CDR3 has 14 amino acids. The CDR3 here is CASAGGRGTDTQYF. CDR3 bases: TGTGCCAGTGCGGGAGGGCGGGGCACAGATACGCAGTATTTT.

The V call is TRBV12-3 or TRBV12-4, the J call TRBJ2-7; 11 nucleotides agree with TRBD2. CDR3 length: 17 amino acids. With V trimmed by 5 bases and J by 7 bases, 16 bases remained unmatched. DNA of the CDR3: TGTGCCAGCAGTCCGACGACTAGCGGGAAGAACAACAATGAGCAGTACTTC. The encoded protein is CASSPTTSGKNNNEQYF.

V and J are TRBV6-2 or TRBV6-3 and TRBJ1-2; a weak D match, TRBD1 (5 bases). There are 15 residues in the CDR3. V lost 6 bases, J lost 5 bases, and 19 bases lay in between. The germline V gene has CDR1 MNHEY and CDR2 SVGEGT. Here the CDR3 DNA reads TGTGCCAGCAGCCTGGGGCAGCTAACCGTTTATGGCTACACCTTC. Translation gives CASSLGQLTVYGYTF.

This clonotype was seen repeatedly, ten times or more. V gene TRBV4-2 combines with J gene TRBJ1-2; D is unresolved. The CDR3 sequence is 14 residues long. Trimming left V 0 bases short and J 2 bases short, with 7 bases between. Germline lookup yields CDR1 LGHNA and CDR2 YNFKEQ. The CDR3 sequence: CASSQEGTNYGYTF. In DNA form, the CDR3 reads TGTGCCAGCAGCCAAGAGGGCACCAACTATGGCTACACCTTC.

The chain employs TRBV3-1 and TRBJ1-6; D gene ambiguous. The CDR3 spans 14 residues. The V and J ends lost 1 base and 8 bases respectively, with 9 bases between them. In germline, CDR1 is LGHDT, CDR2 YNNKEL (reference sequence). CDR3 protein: CASSQVARDSPLHF. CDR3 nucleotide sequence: TGTGCCAGCAGCCAAGTGGCCAGAGATTCACCCCTCCACTTT.

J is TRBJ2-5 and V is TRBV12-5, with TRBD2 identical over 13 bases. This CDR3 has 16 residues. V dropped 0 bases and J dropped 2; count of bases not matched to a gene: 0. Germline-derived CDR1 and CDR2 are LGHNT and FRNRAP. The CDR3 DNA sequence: TGTGCTAGTGGTTTGGTACTAGCGGGAGGGCAAGAGACCCAGTACTTC. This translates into CASGLVLAGGQETQYF.

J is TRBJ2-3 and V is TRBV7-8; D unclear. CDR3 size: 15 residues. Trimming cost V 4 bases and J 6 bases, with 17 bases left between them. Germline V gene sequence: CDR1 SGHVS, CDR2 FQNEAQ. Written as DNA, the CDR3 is TGTGCCAGCAGCTCGTTATTCGACGGTTCGGATACGCAGTATTTT. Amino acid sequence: CASSSLFDGSDTQYF.

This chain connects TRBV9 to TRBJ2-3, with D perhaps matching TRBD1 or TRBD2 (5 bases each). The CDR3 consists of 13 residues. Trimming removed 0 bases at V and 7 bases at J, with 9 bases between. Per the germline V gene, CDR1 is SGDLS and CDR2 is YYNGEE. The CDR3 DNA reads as TGTGCCAGCAGCGTAGGCAGGGAGTATACGCAGTATTTT. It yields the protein CASSVGREYTQYF.

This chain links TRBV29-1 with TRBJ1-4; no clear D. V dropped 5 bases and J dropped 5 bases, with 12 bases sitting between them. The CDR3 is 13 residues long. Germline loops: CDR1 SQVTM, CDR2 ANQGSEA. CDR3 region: CSVQEVRNEKLFF. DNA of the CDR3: TGCAGCGTTCAGGAAGTGAGGAATGAAAAACTGTTTTTT. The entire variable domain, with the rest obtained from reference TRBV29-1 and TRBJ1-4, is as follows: SAVISQKPSRDICQRGTSLTIQCQVDSQVTMMFWYRQQPGQSLTLIATANQGSEATYESGFVIDKFPISRPNLTFSTLTVSNMSPEDSSIYLCSVQEVRNEKLFFGSGTQLSVL.

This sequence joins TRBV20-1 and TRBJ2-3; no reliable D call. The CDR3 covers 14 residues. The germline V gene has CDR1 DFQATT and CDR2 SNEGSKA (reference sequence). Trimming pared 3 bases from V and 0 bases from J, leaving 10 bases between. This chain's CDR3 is CSASPLSSTDTQYF. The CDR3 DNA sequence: TGCAGTGCTAGTCCACTATCTAGCACAGATACGCAGTATTTT.

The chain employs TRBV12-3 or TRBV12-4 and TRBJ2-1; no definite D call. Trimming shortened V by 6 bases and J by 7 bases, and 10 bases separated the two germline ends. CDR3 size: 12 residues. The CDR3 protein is CASSTAENEQFF. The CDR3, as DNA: TGTGCCAGCAGCACCGCTGAAAATGAGCAGTTCTTC.

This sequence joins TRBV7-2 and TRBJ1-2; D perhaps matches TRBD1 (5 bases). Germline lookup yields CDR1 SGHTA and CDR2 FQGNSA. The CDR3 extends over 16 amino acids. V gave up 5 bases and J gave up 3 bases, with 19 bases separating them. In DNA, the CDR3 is TGTGCCAGCAGCCCGGTGGGGGGGGGTTTTCACTATGGCTACACCTTC. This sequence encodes CASSPVGGGFHYGYTF. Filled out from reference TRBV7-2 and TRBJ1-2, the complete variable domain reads GAGVSQSPSNKVTEKGKDVELRCDPISGHTALYWYRQSLGQGLEFLIYFQGNSAPDKSGLPSDRFSAERTGGSVSTLTIQRTQQEDSAVYLCASSPVGGGFHYGYTFGSGTRLTVV.

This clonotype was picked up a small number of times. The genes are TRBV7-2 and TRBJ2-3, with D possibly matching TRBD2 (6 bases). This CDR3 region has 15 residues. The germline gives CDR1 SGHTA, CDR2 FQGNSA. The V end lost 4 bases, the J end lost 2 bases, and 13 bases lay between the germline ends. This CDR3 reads CASSYQGLVTDTQYF. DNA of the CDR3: TGTGCCAGCAGCTACCAGGGACTCGTCACAGATACGCAGTATTTT.

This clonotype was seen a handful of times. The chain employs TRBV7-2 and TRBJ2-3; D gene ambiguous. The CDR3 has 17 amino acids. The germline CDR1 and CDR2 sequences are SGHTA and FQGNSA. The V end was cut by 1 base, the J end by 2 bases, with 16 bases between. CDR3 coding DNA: TGTGCCAGCAGCTTAGGTGGAGCTTCCCGAACCACAGATACGCAGTATTTT. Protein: CASSLGGASRTTDTQYF.

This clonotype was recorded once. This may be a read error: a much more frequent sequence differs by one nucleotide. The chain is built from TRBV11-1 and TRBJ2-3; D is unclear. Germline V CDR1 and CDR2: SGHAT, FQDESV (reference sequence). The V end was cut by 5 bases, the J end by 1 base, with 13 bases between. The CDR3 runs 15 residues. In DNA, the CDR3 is TGTGCCAGCAGCCTCCCAGCAACTCGCACAGATACGCAGTATTTT. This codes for CASSLPATRTDTQYF.

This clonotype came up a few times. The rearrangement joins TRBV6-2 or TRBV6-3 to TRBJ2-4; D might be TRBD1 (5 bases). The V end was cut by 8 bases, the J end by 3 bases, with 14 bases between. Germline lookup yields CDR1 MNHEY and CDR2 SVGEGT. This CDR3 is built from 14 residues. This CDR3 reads CASSKGLFKNIQYF. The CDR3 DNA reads TGTGCCAGCTCCAAGGGGCTGTTCAAAAACATTCAGTACTTC.

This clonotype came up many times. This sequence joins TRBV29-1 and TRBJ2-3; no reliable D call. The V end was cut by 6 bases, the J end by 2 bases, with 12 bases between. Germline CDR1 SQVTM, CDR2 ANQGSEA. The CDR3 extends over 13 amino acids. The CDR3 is CSVGGLLTDTQYF. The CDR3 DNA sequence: TGCAGCGTCGGTGGCCTCCTCACAGATACGCAGTATTTT.

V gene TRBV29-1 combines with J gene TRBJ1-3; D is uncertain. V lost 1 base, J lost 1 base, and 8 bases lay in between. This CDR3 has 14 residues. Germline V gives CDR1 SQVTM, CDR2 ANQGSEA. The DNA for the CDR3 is TGCAGCGTTGAAGTTCCAGTGTCTGGAAACACCATATATTTT. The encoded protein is CSVEVPVSGNTIYF.